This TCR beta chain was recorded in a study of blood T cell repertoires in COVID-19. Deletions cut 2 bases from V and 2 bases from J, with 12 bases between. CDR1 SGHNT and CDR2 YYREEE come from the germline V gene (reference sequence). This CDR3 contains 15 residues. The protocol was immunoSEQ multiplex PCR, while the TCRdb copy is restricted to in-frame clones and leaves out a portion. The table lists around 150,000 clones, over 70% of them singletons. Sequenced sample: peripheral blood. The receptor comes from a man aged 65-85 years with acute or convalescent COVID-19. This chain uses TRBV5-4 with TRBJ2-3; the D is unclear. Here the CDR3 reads CASSFSWQDTDTQYF. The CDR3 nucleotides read TGTGCCAGCAGCTTCTCCTGGCAGGACACAGATACGCAGTATTTT.